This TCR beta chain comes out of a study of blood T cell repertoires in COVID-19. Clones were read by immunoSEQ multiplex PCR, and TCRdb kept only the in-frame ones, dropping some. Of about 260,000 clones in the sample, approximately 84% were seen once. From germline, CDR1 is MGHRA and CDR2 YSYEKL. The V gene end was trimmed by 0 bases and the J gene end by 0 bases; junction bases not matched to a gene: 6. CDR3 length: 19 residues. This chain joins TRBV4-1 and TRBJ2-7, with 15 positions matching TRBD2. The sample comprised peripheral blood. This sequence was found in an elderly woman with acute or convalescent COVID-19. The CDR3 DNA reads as TGCGCCAGCAGCCAAGATGCCGGGACTAGCGGGAGGTTCTCCTACGAGCAGTACTTC. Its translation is CASSQDAGTSGRFSYEQYF.